The 21 T cell receptor beta chains in this list originate from one sample, sequenced in a study of blood T cells in healthy people across ages. A second PCR of 7 to 11 cycles used a sample-barcoded 5' primer and a J-beta primer mix. TCRdb passed the 5' RACE reads through MiXCR, listing each CDR3 protein once. The sample has 850,000 to 1,300,000 distinct CDR3 sequences; roughly 45% are singletons. Sample: blood. These receptors originate from a woman between 55 and 75 years old in good health.

The rearrangement joins TRBV20-1 to TRBJ2-1; possibly TRBD2 for D (6 bases). Germline-derived CDR1 and CDR2 are DFQATT and SNEGSKA (reference sequence). The CDR3 is 15 amino acids. Trimming removed 6 bases at V and 4 bases at J, with 19 bases between. This CDR3 reads CSASVAERPYNEQFF. In DNA, the CDR3 is TGCAGTGCCAGTGTAGCGGAACGACCTTACAATGAGCAGTTCTTC.

The chain is built from TRBV7-9 and TRBJ2-7; 8 positions match TRBD1. J lost 7 bases, V lost 5 bases, and 7 bases had no gene match. From germline, CDR1 is SEHNR and CDR2 FQNEAQ (reference sequence). This CDR3 contains 13 residues. The CDR3 is CASSPWTGSEQYF. The CDR3 DNA sequence: TGTGCCAGCAGCCCGTGGACAGGGAGTGAGCAGTACTTC.

The J gene is TRBJ2-7, the V gene TRBV27; D perhaps matches TRBD2 (5 bases). The germline V gene has CDR1 MNHEY and CDR2 SMNVEV (reference sequence). The CDR3 has 14 amino acids. V was pared by 7 bases and J by 7 bases, with 20 bases between. CDR3 nucleotides: TGTGCCAGCAAAGGTTTGGAGGCCTACAATGAGCAGTACTTC. Protein sequence: CASKGLEAYNEQYF.

In its sample, this clonotype was seen a few times. This rearrangement joins TRBV6-2 or TRBV6-3 to TRBJ2-1; perhaps TRBD2 as D (5 bases). Germline CDR1 MNHEY, CDR2 SVGEGT. The CDR3 runs 14 residues. Trimming left V 6 bases short and J 7 bases short, with 16 bases between. The CDR3: CASRNHVLGNEQFF. The DNA for the CDR3 is TGTGCCAGCAGAAATCATGTACTAGGTAATGAGCAGTTCTTC.

The sample holds many counts of this clonotype. The CDR3 region has the DNA TGCAGCGTTGAAGCGGGAGGGCCCTACGAGCAGTACTTC. Its translation is CSVEAGGPYEQYF. V and J are TRBV29-1 and TRBJ2-7, with TRBD2 matching over 8 bases. J was trimmed by 2 bases and V by 1 base; bases with no gene match: 1. CDR3 length equals 13 residues. Germline lookup yields CDR1 SQVTM and CDR2 ANQGSEA.

Only a few counts were recorded for this clonotype. The CDR3 is CASSLQGLHEQYF. CDR3 nucleotide sequence: TGTGCCAGCAGTCTACAGGGTCTACACGAGCAGTACTTC. This chain uses TRBV12-3 or TRBV12-4 with TRBJ2-7; possibly TRBD1 for D (6 bases). This CDR3 contains 13 residues. V lost 5 bases to trimming and J lost 5 bases, with 13 bases between them.

Comment on this clonotype: This may be a read error, as it is one base from a much larger clone. The chain couples TRBV29-1 to TRBJ2-1, with D perhaps given as TRBD1 or TRBD2 (5 bases each). Trimming shortened V by 4 bases and J by 8 bases, and 12 bases separated the two germline ends. Per the germline V gene, CDR1 is SQVTM and CDR2 is ANQGSEA. The CDR3 loop spans 12 amino acids. CDR3 in DNA: TGCAGCGTTGTGGGACCAGCTCATGAGCAGTTCTTC. This translates into CSVVGPAHEQFF.

The rearrangement uses TRBV30 and TRBJ1-5; no definite D call. The V gene's germline CDR1 is GTSNPN and CDR2 SVGIG (reference sequence). The germline V and J ends were trimmed by 0 bases and 7 bases, with 10 bases remaining between them. This CDR3 contains 13 residues. The CDR3 sequence is CAWSVLGRQPQHF. CDR3 in DNA: TGTGCCTGGAGTGTATTGGGAAGGCAGCCCCAGCATTTT.

This clonotype was detected only a few times. V gene TRBV18 combines with J gene TRBJ2-7, with D perhaps assigned TRBD1 or TRBD2 (5 bases each). This CDR3 is 14 amino acids long. Germline CDR1 reads KGHSH; CDR2 reads LQKENI. Deletions cut 3 bases from V and 3 bases from J, with 12 bases between. The CDR3 DNA is TGTGCCAGCTCACCCCGGGACGGCATCTACGAGCAGTACTTC. Its translation is CASSPRDGIYEQYF.

The chain joins TRBV27 to TRBJ2-3, with 11 bases lining up with TRBD1. The CDR3 is 17 residues long. Germline-derived CDR1 and CDR2 are MNHEY and SMNVEV (reference sequence). Trimming removed 3 bases from V and 4 bases from J; junction bases left unmatched: 9. This CDR3 is CASSFRRGTGGADTQYF. Here the CDR3 DNA reads TGTGCCAGCAGTTTCCGACGCGGGACAGGGGGTGCAGATACGCAGTATTTT.

The V call is TRBV7-9, the J call TRBJ1-1; TRBD1 matches at 8 bases. The trim removed 0 bases at V and 0 bases at J, leaving 12 bases unmatched. This CDR3 region has 19 residues. Germline V CDR1 and CDR2: SEHNR, FQNEAQ (reference sequence). Here the CDR3 DNA reads TGTGCCAGCAGCTTAGCGAGCGGGCCCAGGACAGGGATGAACACTGAAGCTTTCTTT. It codes for CASSLASGPRTGMNTEAFF.

This chain connects TRBV6-4 to TRBJ2-1; 7 bases align to TRBD2. Germline lookup yields CDR1 MRHNA and CDR2 SNTAGT. The CDR3 consists of 15 residues. J was trimmed by 11 bases and V by 0 bases; bases with no gene match: 10. Written as DNA, the CDR3 is TGTGCCAGCAGTGACTCGGGATTAGCGGGTGGTAAGCAGTTCTTC. It is translated as CASSDSGLAGGKQFF.

V is TRBV7-2 and J is TRBJ2-3, with unresolved D. The CDR3 covers 19 residues. V gave up 1 base and J gave up 0 bases, with 20 bases separating them. Germline V CDR1 and CDR2: SGHTA, FQGNSA. CDR3: CASSLEPQWTASSTDTQYF. Here the CDR3 DNA reads TGTGCCAGCAGCTTAGAGCCACAGTGGACGGCTTCTAGCACAGATACGCAGTATTTT.

The J gene is TRBJ1-2, the V gene TRBV6-1; a possible D gene is TRBD1 (5 bases). This CDR3 comprises 13 residues. With 10 bases removed from V and 4 bases from J, the gap between germline ends came to 16 bases. Looked up from germline, CDR1 is MNHNS and CDR2 is SASEGT. The CDR3 coding sequence is TGTGCCACCCGGGCGGGGCACACCTATGGCTACACCTTC. Translation: CATRAGHTYGYTF.

This clonotype has just a few counts. J is TRBJ2-7 and V is TRBV10-3, with D maybe TRBD2 (5 bases). The CDR3 totals 14 residues. CDR1 is ENHRY and CDR2 is SYGVKD in the germline V gene. The V gene lost 4 bases and the J gene lost 0 bases, with 10 bases spanning the gap. The CDR3 loop reads CAISAGGSSYEQYF. The DNA for the CDR3 is TGTGCCATCAGTGCTGGCGGGTCCTCCTACGAGCAGTACTTC.

V gene TRBV27 combines with J gene TRBJ2-7; D is ambiguous. The CDR3 sequence is 13 residues long. V lost 5 bases and J 0 bases, leaving 8 bases between the germline ends. Germline V gene sequence: CDR1 MNHEY, CDR2 SMNVEV (reference sequence). CDR3 sequence: CASSEISSYEQYF. CDR3 bases: TGTGCCAGCAGTGAAATAAGCTCCTACGAGCAGTACTTC.

The chain carries TRBV12-3 or TRBV12-4 and TRBJ2-7, with D perhaps TRBD1 (7 bases). The J call may be in error: the DNA end matches TRBJ2-5 better. CDR3 length: 13 amino acids. CDR3 DNA: TGTGCCAGCAGTTTAGCGCAGGGGGGGACCCAGTACTTC. Protein sequence: CASSLAQGGTQYF.

The chain recombines TRBV12-3 or TRBV12-4 with TRBJ2-7; possibly TRBD1 for D (6 bases). Deletions cut 1 base from V and 4 bases from J, with 11 bases between. The CDR3 totals 14 residues. The DNA of the CDR3 is TGTGCCAGCAGTTTAGATCGGCAGGGGTACGAGCAGTACTTC. This translates into CASSLDRQGYEQYF.

This clonotype has just one count. The V and J genes are TRBV9 and TRBJ2-4; 13 positions match TRBD2. The CDR3 has 18 residues. V gave up 5 bases and J gave up 0 bases; unmatched junction bases: 8. Germline V gene sequence: CDR1 SGDLS, CDR2 YYNGEE. CDR3 sequence (DNA): TGTGCCAGCAGTCCGGGACTAGCGGGGCAGCTAGCCAAAAACATTCAGTACTTC. It yields the protein CASSPGLAGQLAKNIQYF.

The chain combines TRBV12-3 or TRBV12-4 with TRBJ2-1; 15 positions match TRBD2. The length of the CDR3 is 16 residues. Trimming took 4 bases from V and 9 from J; bases not matched to a gene: 7. CDR3 nucleotide sequence: TGTGCCAGCAGTTGGACTAGCGGGAGGGCCAACAGTGAGCAGTTCTTC. This gives the protein CASSWTSGRANSEQFF.

The chain couples TRBV10-2 to TRBJ1-4; D is possibly TRBD1 (5 bases). V was pared by 6 bases and J by 0 bases, with 20 bases between. Germline V gene data show CDR1 as WSHSY and CDR2 as SAAADI. This CDR3 is 18 amino acids long. This CDR3 is CASSAGDQGWATNEKLFF. DNA of the CDR3: TGCGCCAGCAGCGCCGGGGACCAAGGTTGGGCAACTAATGAAAAACTGTTTTTT.